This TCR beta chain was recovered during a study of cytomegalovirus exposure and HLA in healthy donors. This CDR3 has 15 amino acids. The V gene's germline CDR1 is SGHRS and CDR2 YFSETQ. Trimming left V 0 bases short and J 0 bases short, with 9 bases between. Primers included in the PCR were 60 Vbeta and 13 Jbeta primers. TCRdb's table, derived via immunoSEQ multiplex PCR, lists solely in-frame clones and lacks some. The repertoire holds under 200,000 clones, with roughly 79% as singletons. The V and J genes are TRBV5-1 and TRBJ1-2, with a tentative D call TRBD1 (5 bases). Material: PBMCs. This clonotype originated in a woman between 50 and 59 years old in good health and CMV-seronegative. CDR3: CASSLGQTSNYGYTF. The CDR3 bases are TGCGCCAGCAGCTTGGGACAGACTTCTAACTATGGCTACACCTTC.